This entry concerns a single T cell receptor (beta chain). The data originate from a study of human T cells and chemical hapten exposure. Time point indicated: healthy volunteer bleed at 6 weeks. It was unfractionated whole blood from which total RNA was extracted. TCRdb reanalysed the RACE reads using MiXCR and keeps one entry per CDR3 protein. The sample has around 80,000 distinct CDR3 sequences; roughly 8.7% are singletons. This receptor was obtained from a male donor in good health. Some clones in this sample may be carry-over from other donors' samples. The sequenced sample was whole blood.

The CDR3 loop is CASSEGLAGFGTDTQYF. CDR3 in DNA: TGTGCCAGCAGTGAGGGACTAGCGGGATTTGGGACAGATACGCAGTATTTT. V gene TRBV2 combines with J gene TRBJ2-3; TRBD2 matches at 13 bases. The ends lost 3 bases at V and 3 bases at J; junction bases unmatched: 6. Germline V gives CDR1 SNHLY, CDR2 FYNNEI. The CDR3 has 17 residues.